This T cell receptor (beta chain) was identified during a study of tumor and adjacent non-tumor tissue in lung cancer. Study background: Stage I to III disease affected roughly 10 men and 5 women aged roughly 31 to 80.

TCRbeta libraries were built with three rounds of nested PCR, modified from ARM-PCR. TCRdb re-called the multiplex PCR reads with MiXCR, one entry per CDR3 protein. The sample consists of some 71,000 distinct CDR3 sequences, 72% of them appearing once. Germline CDR1 and CDR2: MNHNS and SASEGT. V was pared by 10 bases and J by 8 bases, with 22 bases of the junction left unmatched. This CDR3 has 17 amino acids. This sample's RNA came from whole unsorted tissue. This clonotype came up once. The sample comprised lung tumor tissue. The receptor's source is a woman aged 40 to 50 with non-small cell lung cancer. The gene calls are TRBV6-1 and TRBJ1-2, with 10 nucleotides matching TRBD1. CDR3 residues: CAIGKSGTGAAGGGYTF. The CDR3 nucleotides are TGTGCCATCGGTAAATCCGGGACAGGGGCCGCTGGTGGCGGCTACACCTTC.